These 13 T cell receptor beta chains originate from one sample sequenced in a study of cytomegalovirus exposure and HLA in healthy donors. Both 60 Vbeta primers and 13 Jbeta primers went into the PCR. Only in-frame clones appear in the TCRdb table, and some are missing; sequencing was by immunoSEQ multiplex PCR. Among around 120,000 clones, around 76% were seen once, and the ten largest hold about 1.7%. Sequenced sample: PBMCs. These receptors all stem from a woman aged 45 to 65 in good health and CMV-seronegative.

The chain employs TRBV29-1 and TRBJ2-1; 7 positions match TRBD1. This CDR3 contains 11 residues. CDR1 and CDR2 (germline): SQVTM, ANQGSEA. The V gene end was trimmed by 7 bases and the J gene end by 6 bases; junction bases not matched to a gene: 3. CDR3 protein: CSDRQGNEQFF. CDR3 DNA sequence: TGCAGCGATCGACAGGGCAATGAGCAGTTCTTC.

The chain couples TRBV7-2 to TRBJ2-6, with D maybe TRBD1 (6 bases). The CDR3 is 18 amino acids. Deletions cut 3 bases from V and 0 bases from J, with 15 bases between. CDR1 and CDR2 (germline): SGHTA, FQGNSA. The chain's CDR3 is CASSFFGQFNSGANVLTF. Written as DNA, the CDR3 is TGTGCCAGCAGCTTCTTCGGACAGTTCAACTCTGGGGCCAACGTCCTGACTTTC.

The chain recombines TRBV5-1 with TRBJ1-1; D perhaps matches TRBD1 (6 bases). Trimming pared 0 bases from V and 4 bases from J, leaving 13 bases between. Looked up from germline, CDR1 is SGHRS and CDR2 is YFSETQ. The CDR3 length is 15 residues. The CDR3 loop reads CASSLEGGRGTEAFF. As DNA, the CDR3 is TGCGCCAGCAGCTTGGAAGGGGGACGAGGCACTGAAGCTTTCTTT.

The chain recombines TRBV5-1 with TRBJ2-7, with D possibly matching TRBD2 (6 bases). This CDR3 has 14 residues. Trimming left V 4 bases short and J 2 bases short, with 13 bases between. CDR1 and CDR2 from the germline V gene are SGHRS and YFSETQ. CDR3 sequence reads: CASSPAGKTYEQYF. For the CDR3, the DNA is TGCGCCAGCAGCCCGGCGGGAAAAACCTACGAGCAGTACTTC.

The chain uses TRBV9 and TRBJ1-1; D is uncertain. The V end lost 0 bases, the J end lost 1 base, and 13 bases lay between the germline ends. The germline CDR1 and CDR2 sequences are SGDLS and YYNGEE. The CDR3 contains 16 residues. The CDR3 region has the DNA TGTGCCAGCAGCGTAGGCGCCCCGGCGGGGAACACTGAAGCTTTCTTT. This sequence encodes CASSVGAPAGNTEAFF.

A few counts support this clone. Relative to the germline gene, one junction end is altered; a read error may explain this. The chain is built from TRBV19 and TRBJ1-5; 9 bases match TRBD1. Germline lookup yields CDR1 LNHDA and CDR2 SQIVND (reference sequence). CDR3 length: 14 residues. The CDR3 is CASSTGQGNQPQNF. CDR3 nucleotides: TGTGCCAGTAGTACGGGACAGGGCAATCAGCCCCAGAATTTT.

The genes are TRBV7-2 and TRBJ1-1, with D unclear. Looked up from germline, CDR1 is SGHTA and CDR2 is FQGNSA. This CDR3 contains 12 residues. V was clipped by 1 base and J by 7 bases, with 7 bases between them. The CDR3 here is CASSLGRDEAFF. The CDR3 DNA follows: TGTGCCAGCAGCTTAGGTCGGGATGAAGCTTTCTTT.

V gene TRBV30 combines with J gene TRBJ2-2; TRBD2 is a possible D gene (6 bases). The V gene's germline CDR1 is GTSNPN and CDR2 SVGIG (reference sequence). CDR3 size: 11 residues. The CDR3 here is CASREAGELFF. CDR3 DNA: TGTGCATCTAGGGAGGCCGGGGAGCTGTTTTTT.

The J gene is TRBJ2-1, the V gene TRBV19; D may be TRBD2 (6 bases). The CDR3 extends over 16 amino acids. V was cut by 2 bases and J by 6 bases, with 17 bases left in between. Per germline, CDR1 LNHDA and CDR2 SQIVND (reference sequence). This CDR3 reads CASSISSGGAGNEQFF. The CDR3 nucleotides read TGTGCCAGTAGTATATCCTCCGGAGGGGCGGGCAATGAGCAGTTCTTC.

V and J are TRBV5-1 and TRBJ1-1, with D tentatively TRBD1 (5 bases). In germline, CDR1 is SGHRS, CDR2 YFSETQ. Trimming took 0 bases from V and 1 from J, leaving 10 bases between them. This CDR3 spans 15 amino acids. The CDR3 region has the DNA TGCGCCAGCAGCTTGGAGACAGATCGGAACACTGAAGCTTTCTTT. Encoded protein: CASSLETDRNTEAFF. The whole variable domain, filled in from reference TRBV5-1 and TRBJ1-1, reads KAGVTQTPRYLIKTRGQQVTLSCSPISGHRSVSWYQQTPGQGLQFLFEYFSETQRNKGNFPGRFSGRQFSNSRSEMNVSTLELGDSALYLCASSLETDRNTEAFFGQGTRLTVV.

The genes are TRBV6-6 and TRBJ1-5; D is undetermined. The CDR3 consists of 13 residues. The ends were cut back, 6 bases at V and 8 bases at J, with 14 bases in the middle. CDR1 is MNHNY, CDR2 SVGAGI, per germline (reference sequence). The DNA of the CDR3 is TGTGCCAGCAGCCTAGGTTATGCCGAGCCCCAGCATTTT. As protein: CASSLGYAEPQHF.

This clone was counted between two and nine times. The V call is TRBV5-1, the J call TRBJ1-1; no firm D call. V dropped 4 bases and J dropped 1 base, with 11 bases sitting between them. The CDR3 has 14 residues. Germline CDR1 is SGHRS and CDR2 is YFSETQ. The CDR3 sequence: CASSEGLRNTEAFF. CDR3 bases: TGCGCCAGCAGCGAAGGACTCAGGAACACTGAAGCTTTCTTT.

V is TRBV9 and J is TRBJ1-3; D is perhaps TRBD1 (6 bases). The CDR3 consists of 16 residues. Trimming shortened V by 2 bases and J by 2 bases, and 14 bases separated the two germline ends. Germline CDR1 reads SGDLS; CDR2 reads YYNGEE. The CDR3 is CASSVQGWTAGNTIYF. The CDR3 nucleotides are TGTGCCAGCAGCGTTCAGGGGTGGACCGCTGGAAACACCATATATTTT.